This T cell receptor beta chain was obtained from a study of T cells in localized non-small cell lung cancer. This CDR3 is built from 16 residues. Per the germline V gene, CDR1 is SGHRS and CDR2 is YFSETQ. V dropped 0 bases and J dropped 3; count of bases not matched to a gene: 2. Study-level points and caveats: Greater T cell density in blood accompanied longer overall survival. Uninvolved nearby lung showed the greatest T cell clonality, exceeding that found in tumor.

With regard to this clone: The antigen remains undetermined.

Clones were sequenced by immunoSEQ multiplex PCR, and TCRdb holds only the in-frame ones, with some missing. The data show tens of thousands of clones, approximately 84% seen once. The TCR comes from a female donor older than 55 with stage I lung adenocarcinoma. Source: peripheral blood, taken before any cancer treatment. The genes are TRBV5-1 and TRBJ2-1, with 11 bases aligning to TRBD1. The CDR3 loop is CASSLAGTGGYNEQFF. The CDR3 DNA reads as TGCGCCAGCAGCTTGGCCGGGACAGGGGGCTACAATGAGCAGTTCTTC. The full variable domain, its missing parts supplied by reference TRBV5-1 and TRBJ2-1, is KAGVTQTPRYLIKTRGQQVTLSCSPISGHRSVSWYQQTPGQGLQFLFEYFSETQRNKGNFPGRFSGRQFSNSRSEMNVSTLELGDSALYLCASSLAGTGGYNEQFFGPGTRLTVL.